This T cell receptor beta chain was sequenced during a study of CD8+CD57+ T cells in acquired aplastic anemia. Overall study context: DNA from sorted CD4+ and CD8+ cells averaged approximately 3.5 ug. Whole-study findings and limits: Both patients and controls carried the same twenty-nine CD8+ CDR3 sequences.

Genomic DNA, the template, was used for profiling of the TCR beta VDJ and CDR3. One entry per CDR3 protein results from TCRdb running MiXCR on the reads. The sample shows roughly 190,000 distinct CDR3 sequences, more than 45% of them seen only once. Patients chosen for sequencing had CD8+CD57+ cells that had expanded, as shown by flow cytometry. By the time of blood sampling, patients had still received no therapy. On this clonotype itself: Its antigen is not identified.

Germline V CDR1 and CDR2: SGDLS, YYNGEE. The CDR3 extends over 14 amino acids. V was trimmed by 4 bases and J by 7 bases, leaving 17 bases between them. The sequenced material came from sorted CD4+, CD8+, or CD8+CD57+ T cells (not recorded which) from PBMCs. This rearrangement joins TRBV9 to TRBJ1-2, with a weak D call TRBD1 (6 bases). The TCR was taken from a human donor with aplastic anemia. The CDR3 sequence: CASSPQGGTGGYTF. The CDR3 coding sequence is TGTGCCAGCAGCCCCCAAGGGGGAACTGGTGGCTACACCTTC.